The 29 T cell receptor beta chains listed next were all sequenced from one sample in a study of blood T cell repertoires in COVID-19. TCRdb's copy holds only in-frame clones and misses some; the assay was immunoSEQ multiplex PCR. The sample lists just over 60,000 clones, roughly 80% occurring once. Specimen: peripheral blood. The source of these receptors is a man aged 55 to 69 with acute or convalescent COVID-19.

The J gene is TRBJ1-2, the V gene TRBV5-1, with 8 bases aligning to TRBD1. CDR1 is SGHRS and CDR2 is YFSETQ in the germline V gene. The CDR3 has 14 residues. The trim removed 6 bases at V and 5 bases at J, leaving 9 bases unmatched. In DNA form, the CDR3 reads TGCGCCAGCAACCTTGGACAGGGCAAATATGGCTACACCTTC. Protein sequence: CASNLGQGKYGYTF.

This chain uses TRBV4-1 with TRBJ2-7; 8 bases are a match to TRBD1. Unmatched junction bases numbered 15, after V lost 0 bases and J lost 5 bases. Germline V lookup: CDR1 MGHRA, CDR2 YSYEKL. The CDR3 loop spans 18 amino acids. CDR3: CASSQDTPSQGARDEQYF. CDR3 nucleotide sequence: TGCGCCAGCAGCCAAGATACTCCATCCCAGGGGGCGCGGGACGAGCAGTACTTC.

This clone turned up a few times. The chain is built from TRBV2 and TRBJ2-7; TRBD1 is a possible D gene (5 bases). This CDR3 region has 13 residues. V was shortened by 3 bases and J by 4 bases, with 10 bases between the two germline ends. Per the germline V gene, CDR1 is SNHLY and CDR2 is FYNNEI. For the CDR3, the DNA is TGTGCCAGCAGTGACCAGGGTAGTTACGAGCAGTACTTC. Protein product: CASSDQGSYEQYF.

CDR3 DNA sequence: TGTGCCAGCAGCCCCAGCCACACAAGGGACACCTACTCCTACAATGAGCAGTTCTTC. It specifies CASSPSHTRDTYSYNEQFF. The chain uses TRBV7-9 and TRBJ2-1; possibly TRBD1 for D (6 bases). The CDR3 totals 19 residues. Germline CDR1 SEHNR, CDR2 FQNEAQ (reference sequence). V lost 5 bases and J lost 0, with 23 bases in between.

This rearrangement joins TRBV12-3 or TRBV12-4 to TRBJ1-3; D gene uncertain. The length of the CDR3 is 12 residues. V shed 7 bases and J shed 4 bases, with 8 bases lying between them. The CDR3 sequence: CASTGGGNTIYF. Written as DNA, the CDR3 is TGTGCCAGCACAGGAGGAGGAAACACCATATATTTT.

In DNA, the CDR3 is TGTGCCATCAGTGATCAGGCCAAGAGCTCCTACGAGCAGTACTTC. Translated, it gives CAISDQAKSSYEQYF. This chain uses TRBV10-3 with TRBJ2-7; D gene unclear. Germline lookup yields CDR1 ENHRY and CDR2 SYGVKD. The CDR3 has 15 residues. V lost 3 bases and J lost 0, with 12 bases in between.

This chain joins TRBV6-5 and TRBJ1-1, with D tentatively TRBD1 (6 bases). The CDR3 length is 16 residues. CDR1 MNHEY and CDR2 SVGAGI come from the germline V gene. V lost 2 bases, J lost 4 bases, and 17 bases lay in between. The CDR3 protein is CASSYGDGGGTTEAFF. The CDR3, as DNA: TGTGCCAGCAGTTACGGGGACGGCGGGGGCACCACTGAAGCTTTCTTT.

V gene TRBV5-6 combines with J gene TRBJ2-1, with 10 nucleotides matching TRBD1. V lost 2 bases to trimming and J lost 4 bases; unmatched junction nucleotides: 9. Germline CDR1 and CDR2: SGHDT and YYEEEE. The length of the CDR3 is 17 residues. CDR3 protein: CASSFNFGTGVYNEQFF. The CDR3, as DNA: TGTGCCAGCAGCTTTAATTTTGGGACAGGGGTATACAATGAGCAGTTCTTC.

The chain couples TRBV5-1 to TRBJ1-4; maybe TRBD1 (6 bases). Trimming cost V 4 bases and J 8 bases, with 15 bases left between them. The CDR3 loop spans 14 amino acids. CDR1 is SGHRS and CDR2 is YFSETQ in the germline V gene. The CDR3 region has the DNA TGCGCCAGCAGCCCGGGACATAAAGGCGAAAAACTGTTTTTT. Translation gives CASSPGHKGEKLFF.

CDR3 in amino acids: CASTNTGWETQYF. DNA of the CDR3: TGTGCCAGCACCAACACCGGGTGGGAGACCCAGTACTTC. J is TRBJ2-5 and V is TRBV6-6; D unresolved. Looked up from germline, CDR1 is MNHNY and CDR2 is SVGAGI (reference sequence). This CDR3 region has 13 residues. V lost 7 bases to trimming and J lost 5 bases, with 14 bases between them.

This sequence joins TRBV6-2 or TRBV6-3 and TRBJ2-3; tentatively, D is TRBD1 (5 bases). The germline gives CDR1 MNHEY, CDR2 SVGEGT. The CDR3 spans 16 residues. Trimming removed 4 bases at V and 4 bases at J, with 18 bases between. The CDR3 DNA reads TGTGCCAGCAGTTCCTTCTCGACGCAGGGCGCAGATACGCAGTATTTT. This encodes CASSSFSTQGADTQYF.

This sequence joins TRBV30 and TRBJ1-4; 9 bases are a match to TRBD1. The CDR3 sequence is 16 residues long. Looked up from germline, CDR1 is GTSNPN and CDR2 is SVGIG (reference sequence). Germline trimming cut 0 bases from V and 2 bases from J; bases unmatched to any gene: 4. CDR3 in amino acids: CAWSVQGASTNEKLFF. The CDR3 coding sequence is TGTGCCTGGAGTGTACAGGGGGCATCTACTAATGAAAAACTGTTTTTT. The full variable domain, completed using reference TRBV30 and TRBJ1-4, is SQTIHQWPATLVQPVGSPLSLECTVEGTSNPNLYWYRQAAGRGLQLLFYSVGIGQISSEVPQNLSASRPQDRQFILSSKKLLLSDSGFYLCAWSVQGASTNEKLFFGSGTQLSVL.

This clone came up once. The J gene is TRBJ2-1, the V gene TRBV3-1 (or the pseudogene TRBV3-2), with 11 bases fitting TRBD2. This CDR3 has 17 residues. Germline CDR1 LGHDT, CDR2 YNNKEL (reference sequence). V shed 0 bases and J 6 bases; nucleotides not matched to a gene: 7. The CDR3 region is CASSQEVAGGPPNEQFF. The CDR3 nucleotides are TGTGCCAGCAGCCAAGAGGTAGCGGGAGGGCCTCCCAATGAGCAGTTCTTC.

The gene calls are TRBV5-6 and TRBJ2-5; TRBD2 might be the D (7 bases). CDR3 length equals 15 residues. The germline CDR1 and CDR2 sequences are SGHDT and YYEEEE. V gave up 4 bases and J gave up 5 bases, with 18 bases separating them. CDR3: CASSPWEGVGETQYF. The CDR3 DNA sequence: TGTGCCAGCAGCCCGTGGGAGGGGGTTGGGGAGACCCAGTACTTC.

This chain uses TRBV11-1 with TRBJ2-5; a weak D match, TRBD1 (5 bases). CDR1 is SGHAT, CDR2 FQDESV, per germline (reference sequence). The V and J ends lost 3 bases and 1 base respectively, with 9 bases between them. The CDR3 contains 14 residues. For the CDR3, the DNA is TGTGCCAGCAGCTTCCAGGGTTTCCAAGAGACCCAGTACTTC. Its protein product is CASSFQGFQETQYF.

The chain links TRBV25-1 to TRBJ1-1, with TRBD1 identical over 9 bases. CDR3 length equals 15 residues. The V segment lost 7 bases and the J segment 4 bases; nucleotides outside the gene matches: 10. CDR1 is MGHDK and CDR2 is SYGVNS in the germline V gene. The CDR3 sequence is CASIPGTGIGTEAFF. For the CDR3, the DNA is TGTGCCAGCATACCCGGGACAGGGATCGGCACTGAAGCTTTCTTT.

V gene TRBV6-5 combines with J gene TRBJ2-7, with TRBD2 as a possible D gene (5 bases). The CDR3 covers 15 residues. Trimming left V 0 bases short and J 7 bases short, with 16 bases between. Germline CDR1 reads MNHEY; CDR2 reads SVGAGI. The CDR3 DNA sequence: TGTGCCAGCAGTTACTCGGAGGAGACGGGCCGGGAGCAGTACTTC. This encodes CASSYSEETGREQYF.

The CDR3 DNA sequence: TGTGCCAGCAGCGTGCACGGGAGAGGGGAGACCCAGTACTTC. Encoded protein: CASSVHGRGETQYF. The chain joins TRBV9 to TRBJ2-5, with D possibly matching TRBD2 (6 bases). Trimming left V 2 bases short and J 5 bases short, with 13 bases between. The CDR3 loop spans 14 amino acids. Germline V gives CDR1 SGDLS, CDR2 YYNGEE.

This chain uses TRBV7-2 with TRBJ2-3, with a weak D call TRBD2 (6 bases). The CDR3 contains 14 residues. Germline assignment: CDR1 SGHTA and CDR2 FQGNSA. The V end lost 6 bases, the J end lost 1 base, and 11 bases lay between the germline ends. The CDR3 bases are TGTGCCAGCAGGCCCACTAGCCGCACAGATACGCAGTATTTT. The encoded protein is CASRPTSRTDTQYF.

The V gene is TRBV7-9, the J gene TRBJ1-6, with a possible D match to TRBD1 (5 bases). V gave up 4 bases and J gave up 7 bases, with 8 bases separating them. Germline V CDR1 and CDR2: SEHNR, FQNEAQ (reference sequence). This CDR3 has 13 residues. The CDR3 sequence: CASSSGLNSPLHF. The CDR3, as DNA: TGTGCCAGCAGCTCGGGACTCAATTCACCCCTCCACTTT.

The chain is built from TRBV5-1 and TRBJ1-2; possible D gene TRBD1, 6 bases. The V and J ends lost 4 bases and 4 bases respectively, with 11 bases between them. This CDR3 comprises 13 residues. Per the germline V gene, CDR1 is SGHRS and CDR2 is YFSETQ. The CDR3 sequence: CASSPRQAYGYTF. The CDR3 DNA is TGCGCCAGCAGCCCCAGACAGGCCTATGGCTACACCTTC.

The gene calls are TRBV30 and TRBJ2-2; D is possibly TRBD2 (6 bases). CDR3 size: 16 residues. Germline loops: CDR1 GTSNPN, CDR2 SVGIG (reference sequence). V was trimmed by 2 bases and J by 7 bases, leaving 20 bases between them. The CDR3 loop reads CAWSLFAGRHGGELFF. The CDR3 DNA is TGTGCCTGGAGTCTCTTTGCGGGAAGGCATGGCGGGGAGCTGTTTTTT.

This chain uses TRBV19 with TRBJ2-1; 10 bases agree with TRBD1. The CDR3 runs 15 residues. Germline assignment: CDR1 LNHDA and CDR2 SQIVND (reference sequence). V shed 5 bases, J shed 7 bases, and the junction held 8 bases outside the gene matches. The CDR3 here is CASSVRDRGGNEQFF. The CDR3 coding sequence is TGTGCCAGTAGTGTCCGGGACAGGGGCGGGAATGAGCAGTTCTTC.

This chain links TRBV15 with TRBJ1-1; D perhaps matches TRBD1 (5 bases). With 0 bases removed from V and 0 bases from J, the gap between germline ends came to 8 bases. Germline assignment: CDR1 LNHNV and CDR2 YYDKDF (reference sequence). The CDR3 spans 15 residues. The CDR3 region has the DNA TGTGCCACCAGCAGAGAGCGGGGCTTGAACACTGAAGCTTTCTTT. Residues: CATSRERGLNTEAFF. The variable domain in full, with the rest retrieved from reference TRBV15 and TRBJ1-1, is DAMVIQNPRYQVTQFGKPVTLSCSQTLNHNVMYWYQQKSSQAPKLLFHYYDKDFNNEADTPDNFQSRRPNTSFCFLDIRSPGLGDTAMYLCATSRERGLNTEAFFGQGTRLTVV.

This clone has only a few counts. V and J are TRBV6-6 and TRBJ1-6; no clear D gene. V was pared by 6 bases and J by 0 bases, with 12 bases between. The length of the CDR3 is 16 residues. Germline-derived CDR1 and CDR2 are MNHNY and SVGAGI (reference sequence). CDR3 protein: CASSPMGSSYNSPLHF. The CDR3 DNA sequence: TGTGCCAGCAGCCCGATGGGCAGCTCCTATAATTCACCCCTCCACTTT.

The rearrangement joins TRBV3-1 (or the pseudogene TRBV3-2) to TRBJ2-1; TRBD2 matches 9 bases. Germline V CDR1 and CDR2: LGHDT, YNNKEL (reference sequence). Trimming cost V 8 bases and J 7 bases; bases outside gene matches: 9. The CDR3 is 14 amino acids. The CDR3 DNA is TGTGCCAGCTCGTCCTGGACTAGCGAGAATGAGCAGTTCTTC. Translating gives CASSSWTSENEQFF.

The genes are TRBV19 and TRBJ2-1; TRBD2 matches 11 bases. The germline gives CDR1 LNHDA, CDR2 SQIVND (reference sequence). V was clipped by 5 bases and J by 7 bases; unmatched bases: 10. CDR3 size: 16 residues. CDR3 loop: CASSPRLAGLGNEQFF. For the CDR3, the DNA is TGTGCCAGTAGTCCCCGACTAGCGGGATTAGGAAATGAGCAGTTCTTC.

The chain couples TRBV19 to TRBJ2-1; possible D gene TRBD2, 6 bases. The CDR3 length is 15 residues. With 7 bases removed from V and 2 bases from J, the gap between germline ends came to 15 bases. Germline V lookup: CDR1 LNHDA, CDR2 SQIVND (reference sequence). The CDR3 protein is CASIESSATYNEQFF. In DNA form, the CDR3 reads TGTGCCAGTATTGAATCTAGCGCTACCTACAATGAGCAGTTCTTC.

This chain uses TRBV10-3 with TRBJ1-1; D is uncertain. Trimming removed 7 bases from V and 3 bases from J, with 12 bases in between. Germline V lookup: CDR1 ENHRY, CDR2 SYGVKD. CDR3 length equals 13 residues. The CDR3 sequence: CAIKGIGDTEAFF. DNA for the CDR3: TGTGCCATCAAAGGGATCGGGGACACTGAAGCTTTCTTT.